The entry that follows covers one TCR beta chain sequence. As yet, its antigen is unknown. The data were taken from a study of cytomegalovirus exposure and HLA in healthy donors. The germline V gene has CDR1 LNHNV and CDR2 YYDKDF (reference sequence). Trimming left V 11 bases short and J 2 bases short, with 21 bases between. This CDR3 is 16 amino acids long. Study results and limitations: The authors excluded some V segments, including TRBV6-2 and TRBV6-3, as indistinguishable. Most TCR sequences were uncommon, yet certain public TCRs appeared in many donors. Later analysis suggested links between common viral pathogens and several top significant clusters. A likely sequencing artifact accounted for one observed cluster of highly shared sequence variants.

Primers for the PCR totalled 60 Vbeta and 13 Jbeta. Profiled with immunoSEQ multiplex PCR; TCRdb holds only in-frame clones, not every one. The specimen's table records about 200,000 clones. This clonotype was obtained from a girl aged 2 to 9 in good health and CMV-seropositive. The chain links TRBV15 to TRBJ2-2, with D possibly matching TRBD1 (7 bases). Input material: PBMCs. The CDR3 region has the DNA TGTGCCTCCCAGAGGGGGGACAGCATAAACACCGGGGAGCTGTTTTTT. Translation: CASQRGDSINTGELFF.